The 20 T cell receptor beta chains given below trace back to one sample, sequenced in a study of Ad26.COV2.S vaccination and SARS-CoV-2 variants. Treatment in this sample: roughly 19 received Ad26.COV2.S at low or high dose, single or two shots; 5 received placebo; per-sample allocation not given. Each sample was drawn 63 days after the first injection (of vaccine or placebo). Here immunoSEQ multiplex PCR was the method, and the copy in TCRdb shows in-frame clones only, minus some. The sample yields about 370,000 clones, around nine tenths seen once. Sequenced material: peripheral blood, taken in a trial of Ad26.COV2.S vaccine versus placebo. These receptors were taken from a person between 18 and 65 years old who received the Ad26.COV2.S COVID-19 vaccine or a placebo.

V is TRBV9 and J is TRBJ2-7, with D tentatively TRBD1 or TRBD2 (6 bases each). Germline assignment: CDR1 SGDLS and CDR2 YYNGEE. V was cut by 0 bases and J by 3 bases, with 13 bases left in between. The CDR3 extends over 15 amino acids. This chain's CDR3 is CASSVDGGGNYEQYF. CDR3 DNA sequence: TGTGCCAGCAGCGTAGACGGGGGCGGTAACTACGAGCAGTACTTC.

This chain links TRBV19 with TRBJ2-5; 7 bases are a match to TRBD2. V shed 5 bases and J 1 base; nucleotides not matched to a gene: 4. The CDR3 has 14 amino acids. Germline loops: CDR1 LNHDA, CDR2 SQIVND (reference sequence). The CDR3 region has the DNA TGTGCCAGTAGTCCCCCGGGGGGCCAAGAGACCCAGTACTTC. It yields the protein CASSPPGGQETQYF.

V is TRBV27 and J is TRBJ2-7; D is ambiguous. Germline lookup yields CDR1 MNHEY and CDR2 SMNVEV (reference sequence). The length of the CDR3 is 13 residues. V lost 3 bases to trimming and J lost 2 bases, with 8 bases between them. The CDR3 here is CASSFATTYEQYF. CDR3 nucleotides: TGTGCCAGCAGTTTCGCCACAACCTACGAGCAGTACTTC.

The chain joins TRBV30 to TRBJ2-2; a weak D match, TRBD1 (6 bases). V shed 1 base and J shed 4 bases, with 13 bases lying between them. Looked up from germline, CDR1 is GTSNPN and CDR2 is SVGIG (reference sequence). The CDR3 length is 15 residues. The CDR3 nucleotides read TGTGCCTGGAGTGCCGACCTAGGGGGCACCGGGGAGCTGTTTTTT. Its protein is CAWSADLGGTGELFF.

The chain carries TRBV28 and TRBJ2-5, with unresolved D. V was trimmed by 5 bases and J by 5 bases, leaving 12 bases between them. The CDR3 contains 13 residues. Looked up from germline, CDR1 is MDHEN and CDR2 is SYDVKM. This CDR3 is CASSPQNGETQYF. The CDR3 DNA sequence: TGTGCCAGCAGTCCCCAGAACGGGGAGACCCAGTACTTC.

This chain's CDR3 is CASSRPTSGRFDEQFF. The CDR3, as DNA: TGTGCCAGCAGCCGCCCCACTAGCGGGAGGTTCGATGAGCAGTTCTTC. V gene TRBV14 combines with J gene TRBJ2-1; 12 bases fit TRBD2. In germline, CDR1 is SGHDN, CDR2 FVKESK. J was trimmed by 8 bases and V by 4 bases; bases with no gene match: 9. The CDR3 is 16 amino acids.

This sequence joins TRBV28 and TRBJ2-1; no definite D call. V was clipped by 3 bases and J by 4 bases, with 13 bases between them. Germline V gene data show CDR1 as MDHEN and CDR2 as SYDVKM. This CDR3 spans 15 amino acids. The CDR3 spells CASSFILGEYNEQFF. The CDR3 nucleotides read TGTGCCAGCAGTTTTATCTTAGGAGAGTACAATGAGCAGTTCTTC.

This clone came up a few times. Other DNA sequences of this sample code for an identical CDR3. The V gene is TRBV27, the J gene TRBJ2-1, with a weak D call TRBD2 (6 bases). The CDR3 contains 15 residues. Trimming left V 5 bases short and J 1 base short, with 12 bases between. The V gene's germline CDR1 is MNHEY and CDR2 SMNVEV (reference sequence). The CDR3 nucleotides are TGTGCCAGCAGTCCCACTAGCCCGTCCTACAATGAGCAGTTCTTC. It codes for CASSPTSPSYNEQFF.

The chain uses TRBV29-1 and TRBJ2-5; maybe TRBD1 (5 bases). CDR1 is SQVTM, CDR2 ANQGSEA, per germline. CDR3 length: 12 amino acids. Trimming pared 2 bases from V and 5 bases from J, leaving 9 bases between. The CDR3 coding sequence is TGCAGCGTTGAACAGGGAACGGAGACCCAGTACTTC. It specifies CSVEQGTETQYF.

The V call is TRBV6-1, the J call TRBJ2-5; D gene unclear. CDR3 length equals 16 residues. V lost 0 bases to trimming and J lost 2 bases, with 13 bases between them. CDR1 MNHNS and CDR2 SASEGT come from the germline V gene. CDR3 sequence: CASSEALVTLQETQYF. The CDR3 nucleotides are TGTGCCAGCAGTGAAGCGCTGGTGACCCTACAAGAGACCCAGTACTTC.

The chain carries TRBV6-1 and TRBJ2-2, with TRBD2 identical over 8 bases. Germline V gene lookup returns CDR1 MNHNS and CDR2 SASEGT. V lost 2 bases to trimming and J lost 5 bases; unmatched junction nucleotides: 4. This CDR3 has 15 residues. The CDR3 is CASSELAGQTGELFF. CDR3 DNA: TGTGCCAGCAGTGAACTAGCGGGCCAGACCGGGGAGCTGTTTTTT.

The DNA for the CDR3 is TGTGCCAGCAGTCCCACGGTGTACGAGCAGTACTTC. Protein product: CASSPTVYEQYF. V is TRBV12-3 or TRBV12-4 and J is TRBJ2-7; D remains unclear. CDR3 length: 12 amino acids. V was trimmed by 5 bases and J by 4 bases, leaving 9 bases between them.

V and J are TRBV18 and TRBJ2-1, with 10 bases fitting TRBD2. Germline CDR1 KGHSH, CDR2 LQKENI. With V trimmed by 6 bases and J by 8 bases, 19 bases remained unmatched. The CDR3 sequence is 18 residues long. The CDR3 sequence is CASSPAWSGRAKGDEQFF. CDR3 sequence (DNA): TGTGCCAGCTCGCCCGCTTGGAGCGGGAGGGCCAAGGGGGATGAGCAGTTCTTC.

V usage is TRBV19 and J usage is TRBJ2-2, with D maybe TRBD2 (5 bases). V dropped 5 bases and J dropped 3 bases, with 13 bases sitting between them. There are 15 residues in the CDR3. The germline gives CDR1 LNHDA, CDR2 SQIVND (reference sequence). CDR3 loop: CASSSDFSDTGELFF. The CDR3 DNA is TGTGCCAGTAGTTCGGACTTCTCAGACACCGGGGAGCTGTTTTTT. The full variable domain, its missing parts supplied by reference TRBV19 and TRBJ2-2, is DGGITQSPKYLFRKEGQNVTLSCEQNLNHDAMYWYRQDPGQGLRLIYYSQIVNDFQKGDIAEGYSVSREKKESFPLTVTSAQKNPTAFYLCASSSDFSDTGELFFGEGSRLTVL.

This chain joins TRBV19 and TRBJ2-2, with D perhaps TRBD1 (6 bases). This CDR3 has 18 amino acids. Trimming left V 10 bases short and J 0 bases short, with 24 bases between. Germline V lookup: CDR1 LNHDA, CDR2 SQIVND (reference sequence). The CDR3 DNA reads TGTGCCACTAGACGCCCCTGGACCGGGACAACGAACACCGGGGAGCTGTTTTTT. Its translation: CATRRPWTGTTNTGELFF.

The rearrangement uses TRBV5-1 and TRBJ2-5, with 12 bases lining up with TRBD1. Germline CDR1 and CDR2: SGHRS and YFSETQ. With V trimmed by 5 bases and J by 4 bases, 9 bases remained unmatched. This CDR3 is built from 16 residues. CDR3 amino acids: CASSSLGTGGRETQYF. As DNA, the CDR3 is TGCGCCAGCAGTTCGCTTGGGACAGGGGGCCGAGAGACCCAGTACTTC.

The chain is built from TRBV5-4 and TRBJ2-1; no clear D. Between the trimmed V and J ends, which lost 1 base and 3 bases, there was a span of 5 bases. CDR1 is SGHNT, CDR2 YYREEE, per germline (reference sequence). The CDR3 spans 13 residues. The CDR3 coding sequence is TGTGCCAGCAGCTTGTCGTACTACAATGAGCAGTTCTTC. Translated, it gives CASSLSYYNEQFF.

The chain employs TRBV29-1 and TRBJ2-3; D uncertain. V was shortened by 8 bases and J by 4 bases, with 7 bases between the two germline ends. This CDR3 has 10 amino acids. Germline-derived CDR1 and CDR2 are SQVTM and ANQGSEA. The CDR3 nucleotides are TGCAGCACCTCCCCAGATACGCAGTATTTT. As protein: CSTSPDTQYF.

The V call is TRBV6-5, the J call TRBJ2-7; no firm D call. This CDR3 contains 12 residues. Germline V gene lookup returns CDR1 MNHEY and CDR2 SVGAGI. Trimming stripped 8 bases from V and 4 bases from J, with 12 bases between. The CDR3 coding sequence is TGTGCCAGCTGGCAGACCAAATACGAGCAGTACTTC. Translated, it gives CASWQTKYEQYF.

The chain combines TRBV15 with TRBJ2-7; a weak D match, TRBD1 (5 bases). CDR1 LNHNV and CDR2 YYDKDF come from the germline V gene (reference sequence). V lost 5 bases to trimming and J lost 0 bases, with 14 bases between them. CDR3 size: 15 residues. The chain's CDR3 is CATSQDTLRSYEQYF. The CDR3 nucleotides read TGTGCCACCAGCCAGGACACGCTCCGCTCCTACGAGCAGTACTTC.